Presented here are 18 T cell receptor beta chains from one specimen sequenced in a study of blood T cells in healthy people across ages. A second 7 to 11 cycle PCR used barcoded and J-beta primers. TCRdb called the 5' RACE reads again in MiXCR, with one record for every CDR3 protein. This table has 720,000 or so distinct CDR3 sequences, roughly two fifths appearing once. The sequenced sample was blood. Receptors originate from a man aged 80 or over in good health.

V gene TRBV20-1 combines with J gene TRBJ1-1, with no clear D. Trimming removed 6 bases from V and 0 bases from J, with 8 bases in between. The CDR3 extends over 12 amino acids. CDR1 DFQATT and CDR2 SNEGSKA come from the germline V gene (reference sequence). The CDR3 coding sequence is TGCAGTGCAGAGATAATGAACACTGAAGCTTTCTTT. The encoded protein is CSAEIMNTEAFF.

V gene TRBV5-1 combines with J gene TRBJ2-4; 9 bases map to TRBD1. The CDR3 totals 17 residues. The V segment lost 4 bases and the J segment 3 bases; nucleotides outside the gene matches: 11. CDR1 is SGHRS, CDR2 YFSETQ, per germline. The DNA for the CDR3 is TGCGCCAGCAGCCTCCCAGGACAGGGGACATTCAAAAACATTCAGTACTTC. Protein sequence: CASSLPGQGTFKNIQYF.

This clonotype was seen a few times. V usage is TRBV6-2 or TRBV6-3 and J usage is TRBJ2-3, with D possibly being TRBD2 (6 bases). Per germline, CDR1 MNHEY and CDR2 SVGEGT. The length of the CDR3 is 15 residues. The V end lost 6 bases, the J end lost 2 bases, and 15 bases lay between the germline ends. The CDR3: CASRISGAHTDTQYF. CDR3 coding DNA: TGTGCCAGCAGGATTAGCGGAGCCCACACAGATACGCAGTATTTT.

This clonotype appeared a few times. The chain employs TRBV29-1 and TRBJ2-7, with 7 bases aligning to TRBD2. Germline V gives CDR1 SQVTM, CDR2 ANQGSEA. The length of the CDR3 is 14 residues. The trim removed 6 bases at V and 0 bases at J, leaving 8 bases unmatched. This CDR3 is CSVLAGPSSYEQYF. CDR3 DNA: TGCAGCGTGTTAGCGGGCCCGAGCTCCTACGAGCAGTACTTC.

This clonotype has a handful of counts. DNA for the CDR3: TGCGCCAGCAGCGTGTATACAGGGCCCTACGAGCAGTACTTC. Its protein product is CASSVYTGPYEQYF. The chain is built from TRBV5-1 and TRBJ2-7; D possibly corresponds to TRBD1 (6 bases). V lost 4 bases and J lost 2, with 13 bases in between. Germline loops: CDR1 SGHRS, CDR2 YFSETQ. The CDR3 length is 14 residues.

Only one count was recorded for this clonotype. A single base separates this from a much larger clone, so it may be a read error. The CDR3 sequence: CANSFSGVSSYEQYF. The CDR3 nucleotides read TGTGCCAACAGCTTTTCCGGGGTTTCCTCCTACGAGCAGTACTTC. The chain carries TRBV11-2 and TRBJ2-7; TRBD2 might be the D (5 bases). There are 15 residues in the CDR3. Per germline, CDR1 SGHAT and CDR2 FQNNGV.

The count of this clonotype is one. This sequence joins TRBV7-6 and TRBJ2-1, with 12 bases identical to TRBD2. CDR1 is SGHVS, CDR2 FNYEAQ, per germline. V gave up 5 bases and J gave up 4 bases; unmatched junction bases: 6. The CDR3 totals 16 residues. This CDR3 reads CASSRTTSGGYNEQFF. CDR3 DNA sequence: TGTGCCAGCAGCCGCACGACTAGCGGGGGATACAATGAGCAGTTCTTC.

This clonotype was seen ten or more times. V is TRBV29-1 and J is TRBJ2-1; the D gene is possibly TRBD2 (6 bases). V was clipped by 6 bases and J by 2 bases, with 14 bases between them. Germline values: CDR1 SQVTM, CDR2 ANQGSEA. This CDR3 contains 14 residues. CDR3 DNA: TGCAGCGTCCCCGGGGGAGGCACCTACAATGAGCAGTTCTTC. Amino acids: CSVPGGGTYNEQFF.

This clonotype showed up just a few times. This chain uses TRBV7-2 with TRBJ2-3; 9 bases agree with TRBD1. CDR1 is SGHTA and CDR2 is FQGNSA in the germline V gene. The length of the CDR3 is 16 residues. The ends lost 5 bases at V and 4 bases at J; junction bases unmatched: 10. CDR3 DNA: TGTGCCAGCAGCAGACTGGGACAGGGTGGGGCAGATACGCAGTATTTT. Its translation: CASSRLGQGGADTQYF.

This clonotype appeared a single time. The junction shows a germline mismatch at one end, possibly a read error. The chain uses TRBV3-1 and TRBJ1-2; 7 nucleotides align to TRBD1. This CDR3 region has 18 residues. Germline CDR1 LGHDT, CDR2 YNNKEL (reference sequence). The DNA of the CDR3 is TGTGCCAGCAGCCAAGATGAGACAGGGTTTGTTTCCTACTACGGCTACACCTTC. It is translated as CASSQDETGFVSYYGYTF. The entire variable domain, with the rest obtained from reference TRBV3-1 and TRBJ1-2, is as follows: DTAVSQTPKYLVTQMGNDKSIKCEQNLGHDTMYWYKQDSKKFLKIMFSYNNKELIINETVPNRFSPKSPDKAHLNLHINSLELGDSAVYFCASSQDETGFVSYYGYTFGSGTRLTVV.

V is TRBV4-3 and J is TRBJ2-5; 7 bases map to TRBD2. The CDR3 has 15 residues. Germline CDR1 is LGHNA and CDR2 is YSLEER. J gave up 11 bases and V 4 bases, and 16 bases lay outside the gene matches. In nucleotides, the CDR3 is TGCGCCAGCAGCCGGACTAGTTTGGGCGGGCAGGAGCAGTACTTC. Protein sequence: CASSRTSLGGQEQYF.

V and J are TRBV25-1 and TRBJ2-4; 8 bases line up with TRBD1. The J call may be faulty, since TRBJ2-5 better matches the DNA end. This CDR3 comprises 13 residues. The germline V gene encodes CDR1 MGHDK and CDR2 SYGVNS. CDR3 in amino acids: CASILQGGETQYF. For the CDR3, the DNA is TGTGCCAGCATCCTACAGGGGGGCGAGACCCAGTACTTC.

The chain carries TRBV18 and TRBJ2-3, with a tentative D call TRBD1 (6 bases). Per the germline V gene, CDR1 is KGHSH and CDR2 is LQKENI. CDR3 length: 13 amino acids. V lost 3 bases and J lost 3, with 7 bases in between. The CDR3, as DNA: TGTGCCAGCTCACCTGGACAGACAGATACGCAGTATTTT. Protein sequence: CASSPGQTDTQYF. Full variable domain (rest looked up from reference TRBV18 and TRBJ2-3): NAGVMQNPRHLVRRRGQEARLRCSPMKGHSHVYWYRQLPEEGLKFMVYLQKENIIDESGMPKERFSAEFPKEGPSILRIQQVVRGDSAAYFCASSPGQTDTQYFGPGTRLTVL.

Points on this clonotype: A much larger clone differs from this one at a single base, so this may be a read error. This CDR3 reads CASSLPGTGDLYEQYF. The CDR3 nucleotides read TGCGCCAGCAGCCTCCCCGGGACAGGGGACCTCTACGAGCAGTACTTC. V usage is TRBV4-1 and J usage is TRBJ2-4, with TRBD1 matching 10 bases. The DNA end lines up better with TRBJ2-7; the J call may be wrong. The CDR3 contains 16 residues. Germline CDR1 is MGHRA and CDR2 is YSYEKL.

The chain uses TRBV7-2 and TRBJ2-7; 8 nucleotides align to TRBD2. The CDR3 is made up of 16 amino acids. The germline V gene has CDR1 SGHTA and CDR2 FQGNSA. Losses at the gene ends were 0 bases for V and 4 bases for J; bases not matched to a gene: 8. The CDR3 here is CASSLAGGGRQYEQYF. The DNA of the CDR3 is TGTGCCAGCAGCTTAGCTGGGGGCGGGAGGCAGTACGAGCAGTACTTC.

This chain uses TRBV7-2 with TRBJ2-7, with 13 nucleotides matching TRBD2. The CDR3 consists of 18 residues. Per the germline V gene, CDR1 is SGHTA and CDR2 is FQGNSA. J lost 6 bases, V lost 5 bases, and 16 bases had no gene match. DNA of the CDR3: TGTGCCAGCAGCGCCGGACTAGCGGGAGTGCGCATTAATGGCGAGCAGTACTTC. Amino acid sequence: CASSAGLAGVRINGEQYF.

This chain joins TRBV7-8 and TRBJ1-5; 7 bases fit TRBD1. The CDR3 is 16 residues long. V was clipped by 5 bases and J by 0 bases; unmatched bases: 7. CDR1 and CDR2 (germline): SGHVS, FQNEAQ. CDR3 nucleotide sequence: TGTGCCAGCAGCCCGAGACAGGGCATTAGCAATCAGCCCCAGCATTTT. This translates into CASSPRQGISNQPQHF.

The chain is built from TRBV20-1 and TRBJ1-5; the D is unclear. The V end was cut by 5 bases, the J end by 2 bases, with 13 bases between. The CDR3 extends over 14 amino acids. CDR1 is DFQATT, CDR2 SNEGSKA, per germline (reference sequence). DNA for the CDR3: TGCAGTGCTCAGGCCGGATCGGGCAATCAGCCCCAGCATTTT. Translating gives CSAQAGSGNQPQHF.